This is a list of T cell receptor beta chains from one sample in a study of OX40 agonist ivuxolimab in advanced cancers. The method was immunoSEQ multiplex PCR; TCRdb's version includes in-frame clones alone and lacks a portion of them. The sample lists 70,000 or so clones, over 75% occurring once. Sample: CD4+ or CD8+ T cells sorted from blood, taken in a trial of the OX40 agonist ivuxolimab. These receptor sequences come from an adult with an advanced solid tumor such as melanoma, head and neck, liver or kidney cancer. Each CDR3 is given with its conserved first and last residue. Fields, in order: clone size, J gene, V gene, CDR3 protein. Clone size, where shown, is once, few, many, or a class for clones that have expanded.

size: NA; J: TRBJ2-7; V: TRBV29-1; CDR3: CSVAQDTSAYEQYF
size: NA; J: TRBJ2-1; V: TRBV5-4; CDR3: CASSLVQGRNEQFF
size: NA; J: TRBJ2-7; V: TRBV19; CDR3: CASSLLDRGHEQYF
size: NA; J: TRBJ1-2; V: TRBV30; CDR3: CAWSVQGALSYTF
size: once; J: TRBJ2-7; V: TRBV28; CDR3: CASRVTGPDYEQYF
size: few; J: TRBJ2-7; V: TRBV5-5; CDR3: CASSRRLSGDAYEQYF
size: NA; J: TRBJ1-3; V: TRBV30; CDR3: CAWSQTLPGGNTIYF
size: NA; J: TRBJ1-3; V: TRBV7-8; CDR3: CASSLRWWGRSGNTIYF
size: NA; J: TRBJ2-2; V: TRBV7-3; CDR3: CASSLGLLDTGELFF
size: NA; J: TRBJ1-4; V: TRBV15; CDR3: CATSSLDGDPTNEKLFF